The clone carrying this T cell receptor (beta chain) was seen a handful of times. Then a second PCR, running about 7 to 11 cycles, was carried out with a sample-barcoded 5' primer and a J-beta primer mix. TCRdb used MiXCR to reprocess the 5' RACE reads, holding one entry per CDR3 protein. The sample lists fewer than 1,200,000 distinct CDR3 sequences; under 30% were seen once. The data derive from a study of blood T cells in healthy people across ages. A minimum of 7 million PBMCs was isolated per sample. Germline V gives CDR1 SGHTA, CDR2 FQGNSA. CDR3 length: 16 amino acids. V lost 5 bases to trimming and J lost 2 bases, with 17 bases between them. The sample was also reused in another study, on T cells of mothers and their children.

The sample comprised blood. The chain joins TRBV7-2 to TRBJ2-3, with unresolved D. This TCR came from a girl between 2 and 10 years old in good health. The CDR3 nucleotides read TGTGCCAGCAGCCTCTTAGTAGATGTATTCACAGATACGCAGTATTTT. Translating it yields CASSLLVDVFTDTQYF.